This entry describes one TCR beta chain. The data originate from a study of response to subunit inactivated influenza vaccine. Germline-derived CDR1 and CDR2 are MNHEY and SMNVEV (reference sequence). V lost 2 bases to trimming and J lost 8 bases; unmatched junction nucleotides: 7. The CDR3 has 14 amino acids. Each CDR3 protein gets one entry after TCRdb re-called the RT-PCR reads with MiXCR. The data contain about 540,000 distinct CDR3 sequences, under 25% of them singletons. This sample was also put to use in a study of T cells expressing NK-cell markers. Turning to that study: UMIs were included in TCR beta cDNA generated by 5'RACE template switching. Over 5 donors had dominant NKG2C+ clonotypes that comprised roughly 1.0-7.5% of their CD8+ T cells. Similarly, these clonotypes led the CD3+CD56-NKG2C+ fraction as well in a few donors. It was still unclear whether expanded NKG2C+ T cell clones were HCMV specific.

Sample: CD4+ T cells sorted from PBMCs, taken approximately 12 days after vaccination. The receptor's source is a man aged 45-60 years who received an inactivated influenza vaccine. This sequence joins TRBV27 and TRBJ2-3; 7 nucleotides align to TRBD1. Written as DNA, the CDR3 is TGTGCCAGCAGTTTACCCCGACAGGGAGCTACGCAGTATTTT. Amino acid sequence: CASSLPRQGATQYF.